A single sample gave rise to the 24 T cell receptor beta chains below, sequenced in a study of blood T cells in healthy people across ages. A second PCR of 7 to 11 cycles used a sample-barcoded 5' primer and a J-beta primer mix. TCRdb reanalysed the 5' RACE reads using MiXCR and keeps one entry per CDR3 protein. This sample yields hundreds of thousands of distinct CDR3 sequences, of which less than 35% are seen a single time; 15% to 20% belongs to the top ten. Material for sequencing was blood. The receptors were sampled from a woman of 80 years or more in good health.

This clonotype was counted ten times or more. The chain joins TRBV6-6 to TRBJ2-5, with 7 bases identical to TRBD1. Per the germline V gene, CDR1 is MNHNY and CDR2 is SVGAGI (reference sequence). J was trimmed by 4 bases and V by 0 bases; bases with no gene match: 8. The CDR3 extends over 16 amino acids. CDR3 region: CASSYSTTGDLETQYF. As DNA, the CDR3 is TGTGCCAGCAGTTACTCGACAACAGGGGATCTAGAGACCCAGTACTTC.

This clonotype was counted many times. The CDR3 reads CASSPAVNQETQYF. In DNA, the CDR3 is TGCGCCAGCAGCCCCGCTGTGAATCAAGAGACCCAGTACTTC. The chain joins TRBV5-1 to TRBJ2-5, with no clear D. Trimming took off 4 bases at V and 2 bases at J, with 12 bases between the two ends. This CDR3 spans 14 amino acids. Looked up from germline, CDR1 is SGHRS and CDR2 is YFSETQ. The whole variable domain, filled in from reference TRBV5-1 and TRBJ2-5, reads KAGVTQTPRYLIKTRGQQVTLSCSPISGHRSVSWYQQTPGQGLQFLFEYFSETQRNKGNFPGRFSGRQFSNSRSEMNVSTLELGDSALYLCASSPAVNQETQYFGPGTRLLVL.

Many counts were recorded for this clonotype. V is TRBV20-1 and J is TRBJ2-5, with TRBD2 matching 9 bases. J gave up 5 bases and V 0 bases, and 19 bases lay outside the gene matches. CDR3 length: 19 residues. In germline, CDR1 is DFQATT, CDR2 SNEGSKA (reference sequence). Here the CDR3 DNA reads TGCAGTGCTAGAGATCTAAGTGGGCTAGCGGGGTCCATGGGGGAGACCCAGTACTTC. Translation gives CSARDLSGLAGSMGETQYF.

For this clonotype: Possible read error: a much larger clone is one base away. The chain has TRBV12-3 or TRBV12-4 and TRBJ1-5; TRBD1 matches 9 bases. The CDR3 covers 17 residues. CDR3 nucleotides: TGTGTCAGCAGCACCGTTACAGGGGGCTGGAGCAATCAGCCCCAGCATTTT. As protein: CVSSTVTGGWSNQPQHF.

This clonotype was counted ten times or more. A clone one base away is much larger, so this may be a read error. The rearrangement links TRBV12-3 or TRBV12-4 to TRBJ2-1; 9 nucleotides align to TRBD2. The CDR3 loop spans 13 amino acids. The V segment lost 6 bases and the J segment 7 bases; nucleotides outside the gene matches: 4. This chain's CDR3 is CASRGGGANEQFF. The CDR3, as DNA: TGTGCCAGCAGGGGCGGGGGGGCTAATGAGCAGTTCTTC.

In its sample, this clonotype was seen many times. The J gene is TRBJ2-3, the V gene TRBV27; perhaps TRBD1 as D (6 bases). CDR3 length: 15 amino acids. Deletions cut 5 bases from V and 6 bases from J, with 18 bases between. Germline V lookup: CDR1 MNHEY, CDR2 SMNVEV (reference sequence). DNA of the CDR3: TGTGCCAGCAGTCCGTACAGGGTCCAGAGGGATACGCAGTATTTT. Amino acid sequence: CASSPYRVQRDTQYF.

This clonotype was observed many times. The V and J genes are TRBV7-2 and TRBJ2-3; TRBD1 agrees at 7 bases. CDR3 length: 11 residues. CDR1 and CDR2 (germline): SGHTA, FQGNSA. V lost 7 bases to trimming and J lost 14 bases; unmatched junction nucleotides: 9. The DNA for the CDR3 is TGTGCCAGCACCCGGGACAGCTTTCTGTATTTT. Protein sequence: CASTRDSFLYF.

The chain links TRBV20-1 to TRBJ1-5; D is unresolved. The CDR3 covers 15 residues. Germline CDR1 DFQATT, CDR2 SNEGSKA (reference sequence). V shed 3 bases and J shed 1 base, with 13 bases lying between them. The CDR3 region is CSASDWRRSNQPQHF. For the CDR3, the DNA is TGCAGTGCTAGCGACTGGAGGAGAAGCAATCAGCCCCAGCATTTT.

This chain connects TRBV24-1 to TRBJ2-2; no clear D gene. CDR3 length equals 12 residues. Per germline, CDR1 KGHDR and CDR2 SFDVKD. Trimming removed 10 bases at V and 0 bases at J, with 5 bases between. Here the CDR3 DNA reads TGTGCCACTCTTTCGAACACCGGGGAGCTGTTTTTT. Translated: CATLSNTGELFF.

Many counts were recorded for this clonotype. V usage is TRBV6-5 and J usage is TRBJ2-3, with 7 bases matching TRBD1. Germline V gives CDR1 MNHEY, CDR2 SVGAGI. The trim removed 6 bases at V and 5 bases at J, leaving 2 bases unmatched. CDR3 length equals 12 residues. The CDR3: CASRQGRDTQYF. The CDR3 region has the DNA TGTGCCAGCAGACAGGGGAGAGATACGCAGTATTTT.

This clonotype was recorded a few times. Compared with germline, one end of the junction differs, possibly owing to a read error. The J gene is TRBJ2-1, the V gene TRBV12-3 or TRBV12-4, with TRBD1 as a possible D gene (6 bases). The CDR3 length is 13 residues. This CDR3 reads CACRLQGKVEQFF. The CDR3, as DNA: TGTGCCTGCAGATTACAGGGAAAGGTTGAGCAGTTCTTC.

Details on this clonotype: An end of the junction does not agree with germline; a read error may underlie this. The V call is TRBV7-2, the J call TRBJ1-1; 8 nucleotides line up with TRBD1. The germline CDR1 and CDR2 sequences are SGHTA and FQGNSA. The CDR3 spans 14 residues. CDR3 DNA sequence: TGTGCCAGCAGCTCGGACAGGGCCAACACTGGAGCTTTCTTT. Translation gives CASSSDRANTGAFF.

The chain couples TRBV6-2 or TRBV6-3 to TRBJ1-1; no clear D. Germline CDR1 reads MNHEY; CDR2 reads SVGEGT. This CDR3 has 12 residues. Between the trimmed V and J ends, which lost 8 bases and 5 bases, there was a span of 12 bases. The CDR3 loop reads CASGEYATEAFF. CDR3 in DNA: TGTGCCAGCGGTGAATATGCGACTGAAGCTTTCTTT.

This clonotype was picked up many times. The chain links TRBV20-1 to TRBJ2-1, with a tentative D call TRBD1 (6 bases). Germline values: CDR1 DFQATT, CDR2 SNEGSKA (reference sequence). V shed 6 bases and J shed 8 bases, with 17 bases lying between them. The CDR3 runs 13 residues. The CDR3 DNA follows: TGCAGTGCCACCAGGGGTCGTTACGATGAGCAGTTCTTC. This codes for CSATRGRYDEQFF.

Concerning this clonotype itself: At one end, the junction sequence differs from germline, possibly due to a read error. The CDR3 loop reads CAGSLGTGNYNEQFF. The CDR3 DNA follows: TGTGCCGGCTCACTCGGGACAGGGAACTACAATGAGCAGTTCTTC. The J gene is TRBJ2-1, the V gene TRBV18; 9 positions match TRBD1. The CDR3 totals 15 residues. Germline values: CDR1 KGHSH, CDR2 LQKENI.

The chain links TRBV6-5 to TRBJ2-5; 9 bases agree with TRBD1. The J call may be faulty, since TRBJ2-7 better matches the DNA end. There are 15 residues in the CDR3. CDR1 and CDR2 (germline): MNHEY, SVGAGI. Written as DNA, the CDR3 is TGTGCCAGCGCGTACCGCGGGACAGGGAGTTACGAGCAGTACTTC. Protein sequence: CASAYRGTGSYEQYF.

There are many counts of this clonotype. This sequence joins TRBV4-3 and TRBJ2-1; 13 bases align to TRBD2. Germline V CDR1 and CDR2: LGHNA, YSLEER. The CDR3 is 17 residues long. Germline trimming cut 0 bases from V and 7 bases from J; bases unmatched to any gene: 6. The CDR3 sequence: CASSQELAGGPWNEQFF. CDR3 coding DNA: TGCGCCAGCAGCCAAGAACTAGCGGGGGGGCCGTGGAATGAGCAGTTCTTC.

This clonotype was detected many times. The V call is TRBV12-3 or TRBV12-4, the J call TRBJ2-1; 9 bases agree with TRBD1. The CDR3 spans 15 residues. J was trimmed by 6 bases and V by 5 bases; bases with no gene match: 8. CDR3 residues: CASSPGQGRANEQFF. The CDR3 DNA is TGTGCCAGCAGTCCGGGACAGGGCAGGGCCAATGAGCAGTTCTTC.

In this sample, this clonotype turned up a few times. The chain recombines TRBV7-9 with TRBJ1-2, with 9 bases fitting TRBD1. CDR3 length: 14 amino acids. CDR1 and CDR2 from the germline V gene are SEHNR and FQNEAQ (reference sequence). Losses at the gene ends were 5 bases for V and 7 bases for J; bases not matched to a gene: 8. The CDR3 sequence: CASSQQGARGGYTF. CDR3 bases: TGTGCCAGCAGCCAACAGGGGGCGCGGGGTGGCTACACCTTC. Full variable domain (outside the CDR3, taken from reference TRBV7-9 and TRBJ1-2): DTGVSQNPRHKITKRGQNVTFRCDPISEHNRLYWYRQTLGQGPEFLTYFQNEAQLEKSRLLSDRFSAERPKGSFSTLEIQRTEQGDSAMYLCASSQQGARGGYTFGSGTRLTVV.

V and J are TRBV3-1 and TRBJ2-7; D is unclear. Germline V gene lookup returns CDR1 LGHDT and CDR2 YNNKEL (reference sequence). The ends were cut back, 1 base at V and 0 bases at J, with 13 bases in the middle. The CDR3 consists of 16 residues. CDR3 protein: CASSQVIGGDSYEQYF. DNA of the CDR3: TGTGCCAGCAGCCAAGTAATAGGCGGTGACTCCTACGAGCAGTACTTC.

This chain joins TRBV6-1 and TRBJ1-1; D is perhaps TRBD1 (5 bases). In germline, CDR1 is MNHNS, CDR2 SASEGT. The CDR3 consists of 16 residues. The V end lost 4 bases, the J end lost 4 bases, and 19 bases lay between the germline ends. The CDR3 coding sequence is TGTGCCAGCAGTGCCAAACTCACAGGTGGTATCACTGAAGCTTTCTTT. Translation: CASSAKLTGGITEAFF.

The V gene is TRBV28, the J gene TRBJ1-5; the D gene is possibly TRBD1 (6 bases). The length of the CDR3 is 20 residues. CDR1 and CDR2 (germline): MDHEN, SYDVKM. The V and J ends lost 5 bases and 5 bases respectively, with 31 bases between them. CDR3 coding DNA: TGTGCCAGCAGTCCTTCACCCCCAGGGACAAGTAAACTCCAAGATCAGCCCCAGCATTTT. Translation gives CASSPSPPGTSKLQDQPQHF.

Ten or more counts support this clonotype. The chain recombines TRBV10-1 with TRBJ2-5; tentatively, D is TRBD1 or TRBD2 (5 bases each). The CDR3 is 14 residues long. Germline CDR1 WNHNN, CDR2 SYGVQD (reference sequence). V lost 3 bases, J lost 3 bases, and 11 bases lay in between. The CDR3 is CASSDPGRKETQYF. The CDR3 DNA sequence: TGCGCCAGCAGTGACCCGGGACGCAAAGAGACCCAGTACTTC.

At least ten counts were recorded for this clonotype. The chain couples TRBV7-9 to TRBJ1-2; 8 nucleotides agree with TRBD1. V shed 5 bases, J shed 8 bases, and the junction held 10 bases outside the gene matches. Germline CDR1 SEHNR, CDR2 FQNEAQ (reference sequence). CDR3 length equals 14 residues. CDR3 sequence (DNA): TGTGCCAGCAGCCAACCGGGACAGGTACACGGCTACACCTTC. Translating it yields CASSQPGQVHGYTF.